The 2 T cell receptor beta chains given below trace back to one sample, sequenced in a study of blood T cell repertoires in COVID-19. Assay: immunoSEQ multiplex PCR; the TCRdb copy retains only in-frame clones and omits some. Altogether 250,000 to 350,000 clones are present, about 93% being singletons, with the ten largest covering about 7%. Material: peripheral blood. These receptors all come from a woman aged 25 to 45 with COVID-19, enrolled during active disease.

The CDR3 is CASSLEGGRGVTDTQYF. CDR3 sequence (DNA): TGTGCCAGCAGCTTAGAAGGGGGGAGGGGAGTCACAGATACGCAGTATTTT. This rearrangement joins TRBV7-8 to TRBJ2-3; D might be TRBD2 (7 bases). The germline V and J ends were trimmed by 1 base and 2 bases, with 16 bases remaining between them. This CDR3 has 17 residues. In germline, CDR1 is SGHVS, CDR2 FQNEAQ.

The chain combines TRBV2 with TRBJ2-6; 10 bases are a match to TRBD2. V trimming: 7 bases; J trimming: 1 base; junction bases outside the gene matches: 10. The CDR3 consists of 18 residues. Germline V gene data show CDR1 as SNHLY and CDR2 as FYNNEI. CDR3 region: CASIRRLAGESGANVLTF. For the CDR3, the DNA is TGTGCCAGCATACGTCGGCTAGCGGGAGAGTCTGGGGCCAACGTCCTGACTTTC.